The 6 T cell receptor beta chains given below trace back to one sample, sequenced in a study of Graves' ophthalmopathy and Graves' hyperthyroidism. Investigators amplified TCR beta CDR3 regions from RNA transcripts. Investigators did first-round RT-PCR with HTBI primers, then second-round multiplex PCR. TCRdb passed the multiplex PCR reads through MiXCR, listing each CDR3 protein once. The profile shows about 210,000 distinct CDR3 sequences, 25% to 35% of them singletons. The sample was peripheral blood. The receptors originated from a man aged 45-65 years with Graves' ophthalmopathy.

Many counts were recorded for this clonotype. The V call is TRBV3-1, the J call TRBJ2-7; weak D call: TRBD2 (6 bases). Germline CDR1 LGHDT, CDR2 YNNKEL (reference sequence). V lost 2 bases and J lost 0, with 11 bases in between. This CDR3 contains 15 residues. The CDR3 region is CASSQSGRSSYEQYF. The CDR3 DNA reads as TGTGCCAGCAGCCAAAGTGGGAGGTCCTCCTACGAGCAGTACTTC.

A few counts support this clonotype. CDR3 region: CAISAGGSNTGELFF. CDR3 DNA: TGTGCCATCTCCGCTGGGGGATCGAACACCGGGGAGCTGTTTTTT. This chain uses TRBV28 with TRBJ2-2; D assignment may be TRBD1 or TRBD2 (5 bases each). V gave up 10 bases and J gave up 0 bases, with 15 bases separating them. The CDR3 runs to 15 residues. Germline CDR1 MDHEN, CDR2 SYDVKM.

This clonotype was observed many times. The rearrangement joins TRBV12-3 or TRBV12-4 to TRBJ2-7; D gene ambiguous. The germline V and J ends were trimmed by 8 bases and 6 bases, with 20 bases remaining between them. The CDR3 has 14 residues. As DNA, the CDR3 is TGTGCCAGCGGTAAGGACCCGACCCTGTCCGAGCAGTACTTC. Its protein product is CASGKDPTLSEQYF.

This clonotype was seen more than once but under ten times. J is TRBJ1-6 and V is TRBV28; TRBD1 is a possible D gene (5 bases). Germline loops: CDR1 MDHEN, CDR2 SYDVKM. The CDR3 is 14 amino acids. V lost 3 bases to trimming and J lost 8 bases, with 11 bases between them. The CDR3 is CASSFGGRHSPLHF. CDR3 in DNA: TGTGCCAGCAGTTTCGGGGGTCGTCATTCACCCCTCCACTTT.

This clonotype was seen at least ten times. The missing conserved phenylalanine or tryptophan at the end of this CDR3 makes a read error likely. V and J are TRBV12-3 or TRBV12-4 and TRBJ1-2, with 11 bases fitting TRBD1. The trim removed 6 bases at V and 8 bases at J, leaving 8 bases unmatched. This CDR3 is 14 amino acids long. The CDR3 sequence is CASSRRGQGAGYTL. The CDR3 DNA reads TGTGCCAGCAGCCGCCGCGGACAGGGGGCGGGCTACACCCTC.

This rearrangement joins TRBV7-9 to TRBJ1-2; possible D gene TRBD1, 5 bases. CDR3 length: 13 amino acids. The germline V gene encodes CDR1 SEHNR and CDR2 FQNEAQ (reference sequence). The V and J ends lost 5 bases and 5 bases respectively, with 12 bases between them. The CDR3 protein is CASSPGSPYGYTF. The DNA of the CDR3 is TGTGCCAGCAGCCCAGGGTCACCTTATGGCTACACCTTC.